This paragraph reports one T cell receptor (beta chain). Its antigen remains unidentified. It was with a sample-barcoded 5' primer and a J-beta primer mix that a second PCR of roughly 7 to 11 cycles was run. From the 5' RACE reads, TCRdb called clonotypes with MiXCR, one entry per CDR3 protein. The table records some 780,000 distinct CDR3 sequences, more than 55% of them present only once. These data are taken from a study of blood T cells in healthy people across ages. Trimming cost V 7 bases and J 4 bases; bases outside gene matches: 4. In germline, CDR1 is MNHNS, CDR2 SASEGT. CDR3 size: 13 residues. Study outcomes and limitations: While age rose, TCR beta diversity per million T cells dropped in a roughly linear way.

Donation came from healthy Caucasian individuals in Russia who were aged about 6 to 95. Material for sequencing was blood. This clonotype originated in a man in his forties in good health. This chain uses TRBV6-1 with TRBJ1-5; 7 nucleotides match TRBD1. Here the CDR3 DNA reads TGTGCCAGCAATGGACAGGAAAATCAGCCCCAGCATTTT. Protein product: CASNGQENQPQHF.